This is a list of T cell receptor beta chains from one sample in a study of glioma-infiltrating T cells after dendritic cell vaccination. Assay: immunoSEQ multiplex PCR; the TCRdb copy retains only in-frame clones and omits some. The table lists about 73,000 clones, roughly four fifths of them singletons. Sequenced material: blood, taken before dendritic cell vaccination. The source of these receptors is a human donor with glioblastoma. Both conserved end residues are part of each CDR3. A D gene is named only where the DNA matches it firmly. Where a row states a size, it is once, few, many or the class of an expanded clone; other rows omit it.

d_call: TRBD1
v_call: TRBV7-3
j_call: TRBJ2-1
clone_size: few
cdr3_nt: TGTGCCAGCAGCTCCGCCGGGACAGGGGGCAATGAGCAGTTCTTC
cdr3_aa: CASSSAGTGGNEQFF

d_call: TRBD1
v_call: TRBV6-4
j_call: TRBJ1-2
clone_size: .
cdr3_nt: TGTGCCAGCAGTGAATCGGACAGGGGAGGCTACACCTTC
cdr3_aa: CASSESDRGGYTF

d_call: .
v_call: TRBV6-5
j_call: TRBJ1-2
clone_size: few
cdr3_nt: TGTGCCAGCAGTTTAACGACAGGAGTAAGGAACTATGGCTACACCTTC
cdr3_aa: CASSLTTGVRNYGYTF

d_call: .
v_call: TRBV7-2
j_call: TRBJ1-5
clone_size: .
cdr3_nt: TGTGCCAGCAGCTTGGGGGGGCGCGGGGATCAGCCCCAGCATTTT
cdr3_aa: CASSLGGRGDQPQHF

d_call: .
v_call: TRBV5-4
j_call: TRBJ2-7
clone_size: .
cdr3_nt: TGTGCCAGCAGCTTTCAGGGGGGATCCTACGAGCAGTACTTC
cdr3_aa: CASSFQGGSYEQYF

d_call: TRBD1
v_call: TRBV19
j_call: TRBJ1-2
clone_size: few
cdr3_nt: TGTGCCAGTGGGACAGGCCACTATGGCTACACCTTC
cdr3_aa: CASGTGHYGYTF

d_call: .
v_call: TRBV2
j_call: TRBJ2-5
clone_size: .
cdr3_nt: TGTGCCAGCAAGGGGGGAGGGGGAGAGACCCAGTACTTC
cdr3_aa: CASKGGGGETQYF

d_call: TRBD1
v_call: TRBV19
j_call: TRBJ1-5
clone_size: once
cdr3_nt: TGTGCCATTTCAGGACAGGGCAATCAGCCCCAGCATTTT
cdr3_aa: CAISGQGNQPQHF

d_call: TRBD2
v_call: TRBV19
j_call: TRBJ2-2
clone_size: .
cdr3_nt: TGTGCCAGTCGTCAGCGAGGGAGGGCCAGGACCGGGGAGCTGTTTTTT
cdr3_aa: CASRQRGRARTGELFF

d_call: .
v_call: TRBV6-5
j_call: TRBJ1-2
clone_size: once
cdr3_nt: TGTGCCAGCAGCTACCACGGGGGAGCTAACTATGGCTACACCTTC
cdr3_aa: CASSYHGGANYGYTF

d_call: .
v_call: TRBV6-6
j_call: TRBJ1-5
clone_size: once
cdr3_nt: TGTGCCGGCTCCCTCGGGGGTGGGCCCCAGCATTTT
cdr3_aa: CAGSLGGGPQHF

d_call: .
v_call: TRBV12-5
j_call: TRBJ2-3
clone_size: .
cdr3_nt: TGTGCTAGTGGTTTGGTTCGCAGGGACACAGATACGCAGTATTTT
cdr3_aa: CASGLVRRDTDTQYF

d_call: TRBD1
v_call: TRBV5-6
j_call: TRBJ2-7
clone_size: .
cdr3_nt: TGTGCCAGCAGCCACCTTGACAGGGCCTACTACGAGCAGTACTTC
cdr3_aa: CASSHLDRAYYEQYF

d_call: TRBD1
v_call: TRBV6-1
j_call: TRBJ2-3
clone_size: .
cdr3_nt: TGTGCCAGCAGGGAGCCGGGACAGGGCACAGATACGCAGTATTTT
cdr3_aa: CASREPGQGTDTQYF

d_call: .
v_call: TRBV4-1
j_call: TRBJ1-2
clone_size: once
cdr3_nt: TGCGCCAGCAGCCAAGAGGTGGTGGGGGGTGGGTATGGCTACACCTTC
cdr3_aa: CASSQEVVGGGYGYTF

d_call: TRBD1
v_call: TRBV5-1
j_call: TRBJ1-2
clone_size: .
cdr3_nt: TGCGCCAGCAGCTCTACAGGGGACAGCTATGGCTACACCTTC
cdr3_aa: CASSSTGDSYGYTF

d_call: .
v_call: TRBV6-6
j_call: TRBJ1-2
clone_size: .
cdr3_nt: TGTGCCAGCAGTTCAGGCAGGCGTAGAGACAACTATGGCTACACCTTC
cdr3_aa: CASSSGRRRDNYGYTF

d_call: .
v_call: TRBV20-1
j_call: TRBJ2-7
clone_size: .
cdr3_nt: TGCAGTGCTAGAAAGGAGTCAAAGCAGTACTTC
cdr3_aa: CSARKESKQYF

d_call: .
v_call: TRBV7-8
j_call: TRBJ2-7
clone_size: .
cdr3_nt: TGTGCCAGCAGCCTCCGGGGTCCCTACGAGCAGTACTTC
cdr3_aa: CASSLRGPYEQYF

d_call: .
v_call: TRBV5-1
j_call: TRBJ2-2
clone_size: .
cdr3_nt: TGCGCCAGCAGCTTGAATGTAGGGGGCGGGGAGCTGTTTTTT
cdr3_aa: CASSLNVGGGELFF

d_call: .
v_call: TRBV19
j_call: TRBJ1-5
clone_size: .
cdr3_nt: TGTGCCAGTAGTATTGGGGACGGGGAAGGGGGGCCCCAGCATTTT
cdr3_aa: CASSIGDGEGGPQHF

d_call: .
v_call: TRBV25-1
j_call: TRBJ2-5
clone_size: .
cdr3_nt: TGTGCCAGCAGTGAGCAGGGTTTCCAAGAGACCCAGTACTTC
cdr3_aa: CASSEQGFQETQYF

d_call: TRBD2
v_call: TRBV5-1
j_call: TRBJ2-7
clone_size: .
cdr3_nt: TGCGCCAGCAGCGCGGACAGCCACCGGGGGGGGGAGCAGTACTTC
cdr3_aa: CASSADSHRGGEQYF

d_call: .
v_call: TRBV19
j_call: TRBJ1-2
clone_size: .
cdr3_nt: TGTGCCATCCAGGGGACTAACTATGGCTACACCTTC
cdr3_aa: CAIQGTNYGYTF

d_call: .
v_call: TRBV10-3
j_call: TRBJ2-2
clone_size: .
cdr3_nt: TGTGCCTCCCGGCCAGGGACGAACACCGGGGAGCTGTTTTTT
cdr3_aa: CASRPGTNTGELFF

d_call: TRBD1
v_call: TRBV27
j_call: TRBJ1-2
clone_size: .
cdr3_nt: TGTGCCAGCAGCCCACCGGGACAGCTATTCAACTATGGCTACACCTTC
cdr3_aa: CASSPPGQLFNYGYTF

d_call: .
v_call: TRBV6-5
j_call: TRBJ1-4
clone_size: .
cdr3_nt: TGTGCCAGCAGCCCGCAGTCTCCGCCTAATGAAAAACTGTTTTTT
cdr3_aa: CASSPQSPPNEKLFF